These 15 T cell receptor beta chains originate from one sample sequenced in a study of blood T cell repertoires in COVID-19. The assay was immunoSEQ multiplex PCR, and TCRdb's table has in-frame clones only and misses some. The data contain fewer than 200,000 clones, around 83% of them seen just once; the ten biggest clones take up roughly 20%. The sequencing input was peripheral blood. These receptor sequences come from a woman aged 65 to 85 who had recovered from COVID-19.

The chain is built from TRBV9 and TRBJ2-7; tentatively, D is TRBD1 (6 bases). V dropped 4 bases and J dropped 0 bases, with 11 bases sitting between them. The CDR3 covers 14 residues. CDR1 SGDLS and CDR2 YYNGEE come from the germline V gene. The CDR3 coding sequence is TGTGCCAGCAGCCCCTGGACAGCCTCCTACGAGCAGTACTTC. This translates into CASSPWTASYEQYF.

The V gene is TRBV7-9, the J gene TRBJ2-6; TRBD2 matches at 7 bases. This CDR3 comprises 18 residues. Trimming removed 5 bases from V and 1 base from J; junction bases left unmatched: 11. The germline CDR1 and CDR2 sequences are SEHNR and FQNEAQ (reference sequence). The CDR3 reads CASSPWGGLGSGANVLTF. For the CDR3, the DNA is TGTGCCAGCAGCCCGTGGGGGGGATTAGGTTCTGGGGCCAACGTCCTGACTTTC.

CDR3 sequence reads: CATTPLGREGNEQFF. CDR3 bases: TGTGCCACCACCCCCCTCGGGCGGGAGGGCAATGAGCAGTTCTTC. The chain employs TRBV15 and TRBJ2-1; 9 nucleotides align to TRBD2. The CDR3 runs to 15 residues. Trimming took 7 bases from V and 6 from J; bases not matched to a gene: 10. Per germline, CDR1 LNHNV and CDR2 YYDKDF (reference sequence).

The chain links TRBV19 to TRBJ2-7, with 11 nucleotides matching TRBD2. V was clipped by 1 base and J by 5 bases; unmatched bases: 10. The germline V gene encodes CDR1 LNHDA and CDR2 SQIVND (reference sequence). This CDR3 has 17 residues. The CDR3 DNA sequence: TGTGCCAGTAGTATAGCCCCGCCGGGACTAGCGGCCGACGAGCAGTACTTC. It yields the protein CASSIAPPGLAADEQYF.

CDR3 sequence: CASSTQQGAGVTEAFF. CDR3 coding DNA: TGTGCCAGCAGCACGCAACAGGGGGCAGGGGTCACTGAAGCTTTCTTT. The rearrangement uses TRBV9 and TRBJ1-1; 9 bases are shared with TRBD1. Per the germline V gene, CDR1 is SGDLS and CDR2 is YYNGEE. The CDR3 loop spans 16 amino acids. Trimming cost V 4 bases and J 4 bases; bases outside gene matches: 11. Full variable domain (missing parts from reference TRBV9 and TRBJ1-1): DSGVTQTPKHLITATGQRVTLRCSPRSGDLSVYWYQQSLDQGLQFLIQYYNGEERAKGNILERFSAQQFPDLHSELNLSSLELGDSALYFCASSTQQGAGVTEAFFGQGTRLTVV.

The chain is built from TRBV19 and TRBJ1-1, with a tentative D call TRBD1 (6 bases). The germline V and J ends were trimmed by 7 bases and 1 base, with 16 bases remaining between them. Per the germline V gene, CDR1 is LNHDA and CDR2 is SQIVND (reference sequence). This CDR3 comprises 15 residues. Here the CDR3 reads CASIGAWTANTEAFF. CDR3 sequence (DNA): TGTGCCAGTATCGGTGCTTGGACAGCGAACACTGAAGCTTTCTTT.

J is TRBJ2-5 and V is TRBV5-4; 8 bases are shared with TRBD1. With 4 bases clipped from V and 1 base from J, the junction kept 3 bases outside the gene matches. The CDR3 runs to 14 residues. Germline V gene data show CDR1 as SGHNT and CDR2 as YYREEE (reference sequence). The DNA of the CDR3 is TGTGCCAGCAGCCAGGACAGGGCCCAAGAGACCCAGTACTTC. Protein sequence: CASSQDRAQETQYF.

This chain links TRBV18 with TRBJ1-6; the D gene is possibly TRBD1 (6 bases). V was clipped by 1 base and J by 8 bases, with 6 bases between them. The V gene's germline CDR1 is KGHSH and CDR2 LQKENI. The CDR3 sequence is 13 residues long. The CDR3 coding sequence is TGTGCCAGCTCACCACGGACAGATTCACCCCTCCACTTT. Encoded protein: CASSPRTDSPLHF.

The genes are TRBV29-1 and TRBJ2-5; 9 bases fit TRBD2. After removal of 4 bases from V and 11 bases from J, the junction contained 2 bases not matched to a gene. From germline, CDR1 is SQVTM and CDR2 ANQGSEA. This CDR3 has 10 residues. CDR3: CSVGGGGQYF. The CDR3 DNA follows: TGCAGCGTTGGCGGGGGGGGTCAGTACTTC.

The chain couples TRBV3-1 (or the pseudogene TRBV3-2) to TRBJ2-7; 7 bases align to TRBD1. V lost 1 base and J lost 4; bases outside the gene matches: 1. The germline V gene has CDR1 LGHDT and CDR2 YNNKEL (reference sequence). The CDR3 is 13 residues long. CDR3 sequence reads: CASSQVQGYEQYF. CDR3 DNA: TGTGCCAGCAGCCAAGTACAGGGGTACGAGCAGTACTTC.

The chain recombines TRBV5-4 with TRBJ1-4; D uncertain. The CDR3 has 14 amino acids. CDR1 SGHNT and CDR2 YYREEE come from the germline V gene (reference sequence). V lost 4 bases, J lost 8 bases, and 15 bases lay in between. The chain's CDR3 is CASSRNDGSEKLFF. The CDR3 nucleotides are TGTGCCAGCAGCCGAAACGACGGTAGCGAAAAACTGTTTTTT.

This CDR3 is CASSQASRSGSLSIYEQYF. The CDR3 bases are TGTGCCAGCAGCCAAGCTAGCCGGAGCGGTTCACTTTCCATCTACGAGCAGTACTTC. The rearrangement uses TRBV3-1 (or the pseudogene TRBV3-2) and TRBJ2-7; D might be TRBD2 (5 bases). This CDR3 region has 19 residues. Trimming took 1 base from V and 3 from J, leaving 25 bases between them. Per germline, CDR1 LGHDT and CDR2 YNNKEL (reference sequence).

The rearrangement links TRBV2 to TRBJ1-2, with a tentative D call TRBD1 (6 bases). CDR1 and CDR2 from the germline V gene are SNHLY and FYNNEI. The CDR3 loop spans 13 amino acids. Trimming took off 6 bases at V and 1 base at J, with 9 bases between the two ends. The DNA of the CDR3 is TGTGCCAGCAGGGCGGACAGTAACTATGGCTACACCTTC. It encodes CASRADSNYGYTF.

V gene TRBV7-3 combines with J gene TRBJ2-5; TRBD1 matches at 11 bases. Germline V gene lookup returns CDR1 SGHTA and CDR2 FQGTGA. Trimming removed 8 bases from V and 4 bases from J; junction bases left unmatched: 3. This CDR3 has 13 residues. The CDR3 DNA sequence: TGTGCCAGCGCGGGACAGGGGGGAGAGACCCAGTACTTC. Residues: CASAGQGGETQYF.

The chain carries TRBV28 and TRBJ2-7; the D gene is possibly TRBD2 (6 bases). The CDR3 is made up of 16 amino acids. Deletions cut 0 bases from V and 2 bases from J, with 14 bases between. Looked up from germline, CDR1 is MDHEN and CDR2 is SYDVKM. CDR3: CASSLWGGPAPYEQYF. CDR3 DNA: TGTGCCAGCAGTTTATGGGGGGGTCCGGCCCCCTACGAGCAGTACTTC.